These 16 T cell receptor beta chains were sequenced from one sample in a study of OX40 agonist ivuxolimab in advanced cancers. Method: immunoSEQ multiplex PCR; TCRdb's copy keeps in-frame clones and lacks some. The sample lists tens of thousands of clones, 80% to 90% occurring once. The sample in question was CD4+ or CD8+ T cells sorted from blood, obtained in a trial of the OX40 agonist ivuxolimab. The receptors derive from an adult with an advanced solid tumor such as melanoma, head and neck, liver or kidney cancer.

This clone has a handful of counts. The rearrangement uses TRBV29-1 and TRBJ1-1; no reliable D call. CDR3 length: 9 amino acids. Trimming removed 4 bases from V and 7 bases from J, with 4 bases in between. The germline CDR1 and CDR2 sequences are SQVTM and ANQGSEA. This CDR3 is CSVGGEAFF. In DNA form, the CDR3 reads TGCAGCGTTGGCGGTGAAGCTTTCTTT.

The V call is TRBV27, the J call TRBJ2-5, with 7 bases identical to TRBD1. Trimming removed 6 bases from V and 1 base from J; junction bases left unmatched: 8. Germline values: CDR1 MNHEY, CDR2 SMNVEV (reference sequence). The CDR3 is made up of 15 amino acids. Here the CDR3 reads CASRTRQGIQETQYF. The CDR3 DNA follows: TGTGCCAGCAGAACCCGACAGGGTATCCAAGAGACCCAGTACTTC.

The chain has TRBV11-2 and TRBJ2-2, with 7 positions matching TRBD1. Per germline, CDR1 SGHAT and CDR2 FQNNGV. The CDR3 is made up of 14 amino acids. The V gene end was trimmed by 4 bases and the J gene end by 7 bases; junction bases not matched to a gene: 6. The CDR3 loop reads CASSSDRVLGELFF. The DNA for the CDR3 is TGTGCCAGCAGCTCCGACAGGGTCCTCGGGGAGCTGTTTTTT.

The chain carries TRBV18 and TRBJ2-7; D gene unclear. CDR3 length: 13 residues. V was clipped by 1 base and J by 3 bases, with 7 bases between them. Germline-derived CDR1 and CDR2 are KGHSH and LQKENI. The chain's CDR3 is CASSPRMGYEQYF. CDR3 nucleotide sequence: TGTGCCAGCTCACCACGGATGGGCTACGAGCAGTACTTC.

This chain connects TRBV9 to TRBJ1-2; D may be TRBD1 (5 bases). Germline-derived CDR1 and CDR2 are SGDLS and YYNGEE. The CDR3 is made up of 14 amino acids. Deletions cut 3 bases from V and 7 bases from J, with 16 bases between. In nucleotides, the CDR3 is TGTGCCAGCAGCGACGCCGGGGCTCGGAGTGGCTACACCTTC. It yields the protein CASSDAGARSGYTF.

This clone was seen just once. This chain connects TRBV7-3 to TRBJ1-2, with 8 bases aligning to TRBD1. This CDR3 region has 15 residues. CDR1 is SGHTA, CDR2 FQGTGA, per germline. V trimming: 5 bases; J trimming: 6 bases; junction bases outside the gene matches: 11. The DNA of the CDR3 is TGTGCCAGCAGCCCGATACTACCGACAGGGGATGGCTACACCTTC. Its protein is CASSPILPTGDGYTF.

The rearrangement joins TRBV15 to TRBJ2-1; 10 bases are shared with TRBD1. The CDR3 is 16 residues long. V shed 5 bases, J shed 7 bases, and the junction held 11 bases outside the gene matches. Germline V gene data show CDR1 as LNHNV and CDR2 as YYDKDF (reference sequence). The CDR3 DNA is TGTGCCACCAGCTCCACCCGGGACAGGGGACCAAATGAGCAGTTCTTC. Protein product: CATSSTRDRGPNEQFF.

This sequence joins TRBV19 and TRBJ2-7, with no clear D. The CDR3 has 13 residues. V shed 5 bases and J shed 7 bases, with 15 bases lying between them. Germline V gives CDR1 LNHDA, CDR2 SQIVND (reference sequence). The CDR3 spells CASSFKEKYEQYF. CDR3 in DNA: TGTGCCAGTAGTTTCAAGGAGAAATATGAGCAGTACTTC. The variable domain in full, completed from reference TRBV19 and TRBJ2-7, reads DGGITQSPKYLFRKEGQNVTLSCEQNLNHDAMYWYRQDPGQGLRLIYYSQIVNDFQKGDIAEGYSVSREKKESFPLTVTSAQKNPTAFYLCASSFKEKYEQYFGPGTRLTVT.

This rearrangement joins TRBV6-6 to TRBJ1-1, with D perhaps matching TRBD1 (5 bases). The CDR3 spans 16 residues. Germline-derived CDR1 and CDR2 are MNHNY and SVGAGI (reference sequence). V gave up 0 bases and J gave up 1 base, with 12 bases separating them. The CDR3 nucleotides are TGTGCCAGCAGTTACTCGCTGGAGGGGACGAACACTGAAGCTTTCTTT. The encoded protein is CASSYSLEGTNTEAFF.

The chain combines TRBV28 with TRBJ2-7; 7 bases fit TRBD1. V was clipped by 6 bases and J by 3 bases; unmatched bases: 11. The CDR3 covers 15 residues. Germline V lookup: CDR1 MDHEN, CDR2 SYDVKM. CDR3 nucleotide sequence: TGTGCCAGCAGCCCTCCTGGACCAGGGGGCTACGAGCAGTACTTC. This translates into CASSPPGPGGYEQYF.

The chain combines TRBV14 with TRBJ1-1; the D is unclear. The CDR3 has 15 residues. The V end lost 0 bases, the J end lost 1 base, and 9 bases lay between the germline ends. The germline CDR1 and CDR2 sequences are SGHDN and FVKESK. CDR3 residues: CASSQDQGANTEAFF. Written as DNA, the CDR3 is TGTGCCAGCAGCCAAGATCAAGGCGCGAACACTGAAGCTTTCTTT.

The chain uses TRBV14 and TRBJ2-3, with D uncertain. Per germline, CDR1 SGHDN and CDR2 FVKESK. CDR3 length: 14 residues. V gave up 0 bases and J gave up 2 bases, with 6 bases separating them. This chain's CDR3 is CASSQENPTDTQYF. CDR3 nucleotide sequence: TGTGCCAGCAGCCAAGAAAATCCCACAGATACGCAGTATTTT.

The sample holds one count of this clone. The V call is TRBV4-1, the J call TRBJ1-5; 7 bases align to TRBD1. The CDR3 loop spans 15 amino acids. The junction had 5 bases not matched to a gene; V was cut back by 1 base and J by 5 bases. Germline CDR1 reads MGHRA; CDR2 reads YSYEKL. The chain's CDR3 is CASSQGQGGHQPQHF. The CDR3 coding sequence is TGCGCCAGCAGCCAAGGACAGGGAGGACATCAGCCCCAGCATTTT.

The rearrangement joins TRBV28 to TRBJ2-1; 11 nucleotides agree with TRBD2. The CDR3 has 17 residues. V lost 3 bases, J lost 6 bases, and 10 bases stayed unmatched. Germline CDR1 and CDR2: MDHEN and SYDVKM. This CDR3 is CASSFRLAGIMVNEQFF. The CDR3 DNA reads as TGTGCCAGCAGTTTCCGACTAGCGGGAATTATGGTCAATGAGCAGTTCTTC.

This clone was observed a few times. The V and J genes are TRBV4-2 and TRBJ2-1; D is possibly TRBD2 (5 bases). Trimming removed 4 bases from V and 3 bases from J, with 13 bases in between. This CDR3 has 15 amino acids. Germline CDR1 reads LGHNA; CDR2 reads YNFKEQ. This CDR3 reads CASSLRGGHYNEQFF. The CDR3 DNA reads TGTGCCAGCAGCCTCCGTGGCGGGCACTACAATGAGCAGTTCTTC.

The chain combines TRBV9 with TRBJ1-1, with a possible D match to TRBD1 (5 bases). Germline CDR1 reads SGDLS; CDR2 reads YYNGEE. V dropped 4 bases and J dropped 0 bases, with 13 bases sitting between them. CDR3 length: 15 residues. The CDR3: CASSPGTDLNTEAFF. The CDR3, as DNA: TGTGCCAGCAGCCCTGGGACGGACTTGAACACTGAAGCTTTCTTT. Filled out from reference TRBV9 and TRBJ1-1, the complete variable domain reads DSGVTQTPKHLITATGQRVTLRCSPRSGDLSVYWYQQSLDQGLQFLIQYYNGEERAKGNILERFSAQQFPDLHSELNLSSLELGDSALYFCASSPGTDLNTEAFFGQGTRLTVV.